These 29 T cell receptor beta chains were sequenced from one sample in a study of T cell changes during pregnancy in multiple sclerosis. Assay: immunoSEQ multiplex PCR; the TCRdb copy retains only in-frame clones and omits some. The repertoire holds under 90,000 clones, with about 90% as singletons. The sample in question was peripheral blood, obtained in the second trimester of pregnancy. The source of these receptors is a female donor in good health, enrolled as a control in a pregnancy study.

The V call is TRBV4-2, the J call TRBJ2-3, with TRBD2 matching over 13 bases. Germline V gene lookup returns CDR1 LGHNA and CDR2 YNFKEQ. V dropped 5 bases and J dropped 6; count of bases not matched to a gene: 8. The CDR3 runs to 16 residues. CDR3 loop: CASSATSGRRVDTQYF. The CDR3 region has the DNA TGTGCCAGCAGCGCGACTAGCGGGAGGAGGGTGGATACGCAGTATTTT.

In its sample, this clone was seen once. This chain connects TRBV4-3 to TRBJ1-1, with a tentative D call TRBD1 (5 bases). The CDR3 loop spans 13 amino acids. The germline V gene encodes CDR1 LGHNA and CDR2 YSLEER. V was shortened by 0 bases and J by 11 bases, with 13 bases between the two germline ends. The CDR3 DNA reads TGCGCCAGCAGCCAAGATGTCGGGGGTGACGCTTTCTTT. Residues: CASSQDVGGDAFF.

The chain carries TRBV5-8 and TRBJ2-5, with TRBD1 as a possible D gene (6 bases). The CDR3 has 16 residues. CDR1 and CDR2 (germline): SGHTS, YDEGEE. The V gene lost 5 bases and the J gene lost 3 bases, with 20 bases spanning the gap. CDR3: CASSSSWGLGEETQYF. The CDR3 coding sequence is TGTGCCAGCAGTTCCTCTTGGGGGCTAGGGGAAGAGACCCAGTACTTC.

This chain connects TRBV7-3 to TRBJ2-3; TRBD2 agrees at 10 bases. V shed 5 bases, J shed 6 bases, and the junction held 8 bases outside the gene matches. CDR3 length: 15 amino acids. Germline assignment: CDR1 SGHTA and CDR2 FQGTGA. The CDR3 coding sequence is TGTGCCAGCAGCGACGGGACTAGCGTTAGGGATACGCAGTATTTT. Translation: CASSDGTSVRDTQYF.

The gene calls are TRBV5-4 and TRBJ2-1, with 15 bases identical to TRBD2. Germline trimming cut 4 bases from V and 8 bases from J; bases unmatched to any gene: 4. Germline V lookup: CDR1 SGHNT, CDR2 YYREEE (reference sequence). The CDR3 consists of 15 residues. The CDR3 reads CASSRGLAGGYEQFF. CDR3 nucleotides: TGTGCCAGCAGCCGGGGACTAGCGGGAGGCTATGAGCAGTTCTTC.

This chain joins TRBV30 and TRBJ2-3; D is unclear. The CDR3 has 13 residues. Trimming stripped 4 bases from V and 6 bases from J, with 14 bases between. Germline V lookup: CDR1 GTSNPN, CDR2 SVGIG (reference sequence). The chain's CDR3 is CAWIEGPGDTQYF. As DNA, the CDR3 is TGTGCCTGGATTGAAGGCCCCGGGGATACGCAGTATTTT.

The genes are TRBV9 and TRBJ1-3; no reliable D call. This CDR3 has 14 residues. Germline values: CDR1 SGDLS, CDR2 YYNGEE. The V end lost 4 bases, the J end lost 4 bases, and 12 bases lay between the germline ends. The CDR3 DNA reads as TGTGCCAGCAGCCCCACCTGGGCAGGAAACACCATATATTTT. As protein: CASSPTWAGNTIYF.

This chain connects TRBV29-1 to TRBJ2-7; 12 bases align to TRBD1. V gave up 6 bases and J gave up 4 bases; unmatched junction bases: 4. The CDR3 is 13 amino acids. Germline V gene lookup returns CDR1 SQVTM and CDR2 ANQGSEA. CDR3 region: CSVPGQGAYEQYF. The CDR3 bases are TGCAGCGTCCCGGGACAGGGGGCTTACGAGCAGTACTTC.

This chain links TRBV10-1 with TRBJ2-5, with D possibly being TRBD1 (6 bases). Trimming removed 4 bases at V and 5 bases at J, with 17 bases between. The CDR3 runs to 15 residues. Per the germline V gene, CDR1 is WNHNN and CDR2 is SYGVQD (reference sequence). CDR3 DNA: TGCGCCAGCAGTGGACTGACAGGCGGAGAGGAGACCCAGTACTTC. It codes for CASSGLTGGEETQYF.

The chain employs TRBV28 and TRBJ2-7; the match to TRBD2 covers 9 bases. Germline V lookup: CDR1 MDHEN, CDR2 SYDVKM. The CDR3 spans 14 residues. The trim removed 3 bases at V and 4 bases at J, leaving 4 bases unmatched. For the CDR3, the DNA is TGTGCCAGCAGTTTCTCTAGCGGGGTTTACGAGCAGTACTTC. It translates to CASSFSSGVYEQYF.

The chain has TRBV21-1 and TRBJ1-5. TRBV21-1 constitutes a pseudogene. This CDR3 is 15 amino acids long. The CDR3 nucleotides are TGTGCCAGCAGCCACAAAGCGGTAGGGAATCAGCCCCAGCATTTT. Amino acid sequence: CASSHKAVGNQPQHF.

The rearrangement uses TRBV27 and TRBJ1-2, with TRBD1 as a possible D gene (6 bases). V was cut by 5 bases and J by 8 bases, with 15 bases left in between. The CDR3 contains 13 residues. Germline V gene lookup returns CDR1 MNHEY and CDR2 SMNVEV (reference sequence). As DNA, the CDR3 is TGTGCCAGCAGTAGAGAGTACAGGGCCGGCTACACCTTC. This sequence encodes CASSREYRAGYTF.

This sequence joins TRBV4-1 and TRBJ1-4, with D unresolved. Germline CDR1 and CDR2: MGHRA and YSYEKL. V was shortened by 2 bases and J by 6 bases, with 7 bases between the two germline ends. The CDR3 length is 13 residues. The DNA for the CDR3 is TGCGCCAGCAGCCAAAAGGGAGATGAAAAACTGTTTTTT. Translating it yields CASSQKGDEKLFF.

This chain connects TRBV28 to TRBJ2-5; 10 bases align to TRBD2. The germline V gene has CDR1 MDHEN and CDR2 SYDVKM. V lost 6 bases, J lost 3 bases, and 4 bases stayed unmatched. The CDR3 is 14 residues long. CDR3 residues: CASRSGRAKETQYF. As DNA, the CDR3 is TGTGCCAGCAGAAGCGGGAGGGCCAAAGAGACCCAGTACTTC.

The chain uses TRBV7-8 and TRBJ2-1; the match to TRBD2 covers 13 bases. The CDR3 is made up of 15 amino acids. Germline values: CDR1 SGHVS, CDR2 FQNEAQ. The V and J ends lost 4 bases and 8 bases, in that order; junction bases with no gene match: 5. The CDR3 DNA reads as TGTGCCAGCAGCTCGCGGACTAGCGGGAGCTATGAGCAGTTCTTC. Encoded protein: CASSSRTSGSYEQFF.

The chain carries TRBV11-3 and TRBJ2-7; 7 bases agree with TRBD2. The CDR3 is 14 residues long. Germline lookup yields CDR1 SGHNT and CDR2 YENEEA. With V trimmed by 3 bases and J by 5 bases, 7 bases remained unmatched. The CDR3 here is CASSLVGGKNEQYF. The CDR3 DNA follows: TGTGCCAGCAGCTTGGTGGGGGGGAAAAACGAGCAGTACTTC.

The V and J genes are TRBV7-2 and TRBJ1-5; D ambiguous. Trimming left V 5 bases short and J 2 bases short, with 7 bases between. The germline V gene encodes CDR1 SGHTA and CDR2 FQGNSA. The CDR3 has 13 amino acids. As DNA, the CDR3 is TGTGCCAGCAGCCTCCGGGGCAATCAGCCCCAGCATTTT. This encodes CASSLRGNQPQHF.

The J gene is TRBJ2-1, the V gene TRBV27; 9 nucleotides match TRBD1. The germline V gene has CDR1 MNHEY and CDR2 SMNVEV (reference sequence). The J segment lost 5 bases and the V segment lost 6 bases, leaving 23 bases of the junction unmatched. This CDR3 contains 20 residues. CDR3 loop: CASRRTGDLLIGTKNNEQFF. The CDR3 region has the DNA TGTGCCAGCAGAAGGACAGGGGACTTGCTAATCGGGACGAAAAACAATGAGCAGTTCTTC.

This rearrangement joins TRBV27 to TRBJ1-5; TRBD1 aligns across 8 bases. CDR1 and CDR2 from the germline V gene are MNHEY and SMNVEV (reference sequence). The CDR3 is made up of 18 amino acids. J gave up 2 bases and V 2 bases, and 11 bases lay outside the gene matches. The CDR3 region is CASSLSVSTGGRNQPQHF. DNA of the CDR3: TGTGCCAGCAGTTTAAGCGTCTCCACAGGGGGACGCAATCAGCCCCAGCATTTT.

This chain connects TRBV4-1 to TRBJ2-5; D possibly corresponds to TRBD2 (5 bases). Trimming cost V 4 bases and J 4 bases, with 13 bases left between them. Germline CDR1 reads MGHRA; CDR2 reads YSYEKL. The CDR3 length is 14 residues. CDR3 sequence: CASSLTIQTETQYF. The CDR3 region has the DNA TGCGCCAGCAGCCTGACTATTCAGACAGAGACCCAGTACTTC.

This clone was observed once. The chain uses TRBV25-1 and TRBJ1-1, with 7 bases that match TRBD1. CDR1 and CDR2 from the germline V gene are MGHDK and SYGVNS. V was pared by 7 bases and J by 2 bases, with 10 bases of the junction left unmatched. CDR3 size: 15 residues. Written as DNA, the CDR3 is TGTGCCAGCACCCCTGGGACAGACCCTAACACTGAAGCTTTCTTT. As protein: CASTPGTDPNTEAFF.

The gene calls are TRBV28 and TRBJ2-3; 7 bases align to TRBD2. There are 14 residues in the CDR3. CDR1 is MDHEN and CDR2 is SYDVKM in the germline V gene. V was pared by 7 bases and J by 0 bases, with 4 bases of the junction left unmatched. CDR3 in DNA: TGTGCCAGCACAAGTAGCGGGAGCACAGATACGCAGTATTTT. It specifies CASTSSGSTDTQYF.

V and J are TRBV7-8 and TRBJ2-5; 7 bases align to TRBD1. The germline CDR1 and CDR2 sequences are SGHVS and FQNEAQ. This CDR3 spans 13 amino acids. Trimming cost V 7 bases and J 5 bases; bases outside gene matches: 7. The CDR3 nucleotides read TGTGCCAGCACCGACAGGGTCGGGGAGACCCAGTACTTC. Encoded protein: CASTDRVGETQYF.

This clone was counted once. The chain is built from TRBV19 and TRBJ2-5; 8 bases map to TRBD1. The V and J ends lost 5 bases and 9 bases, in that order; junction bases with no gene match: 8. Germline V gene sequence: CDR1 LNHDA, CDR2 SQIVND (reference sequence). The CDR3 consists of 13 residues. The CDR3 loop reads CASSGDHRGAQYF. In DNA, the CDR3 is TGTGCCAGTAGTGGAGACCACAGGGGGGCCCAGTACTTC.

This chain links TRBV7-9 with TRBJ2-2; 11 bases are a match to TRBD2. Germline CDR1 SEHNR, CDR2 FQNEAQ (reference sequence). The CDR3 has 17 residues. Trimming at V came to 4 bases and at J to 3 bases, leaving 7 bases not matched to a gene. CDR3 sequence: CASSSTLAGVYTGELFF. The CDR3 DNA sequence: TGTGCCAGCAGCTCGACACTAGCGGGGGTTTACACCGGGGAGCTGTTTTTT.

V and J are TRBV11-2 and TRBJ2-2; D ambiguous. The CDR3 extends over 14 amino acids. Germline V lookup: CDR1 SGHAT, CDR2 FQNNGV. V lost 1 base and J 6 bases, leaving 9 bases between the germline ends. DNA for the CDR3: TGTGCCAGCAGCTTAGTGTCCTGGCCCGGGGAGCTGTTTTTT. Translated, it gives CASSLVSWPGELFF. The full variable domain, completed using reference TRBV11-2 and TRBJ2-2, is EAGVAQSPRYKIIEKRQSVAFWCNPISGHATLYWYQQILGQGPKLLIQFQNNGVVDDSQLPKDRFSAERLKGVDSTLKIQPAKLEDSAVYLCASSLVSWPGELFFGEGSRLTVL.

This chain uses TRBV6-5 with TRBJ2-7, with no clear D. Per germline, CDR1 MNHEY and CDR2 SVGAGI. Trimming took off 5 bases at V and 3 bases at J, with 8 bases between the two ends. The CDR3 is made up of 12 amino acids. The CDR3 DNA sequence: TGTGCCAGCAGTCAATCCATCTACGAGCAGTACTTC. This gives the protein CASSQSIYEQYF.

The rearrangement uses TRBV5-1 and TRBJ2-3, with D possibly matching TRBD2 (5 bases). CDR1 and CDR2 (germline): SGHRS, YFSETQ. V was trimmed by 1 base and J by 1 base, leaving 10 bases between them. This CDR3 is 15 amino acids long. The CDR3 loop reads CASSLQAAGTDTQYF. The CDR3 region has the DNA TGCGCCAGCAGCTTGCAGGCAGCGGGCACAGATACGCAGTATTTT. Using reference TRBV5-1 and TRBJ2-3 for the parts outside the CDR3, the full variable domain is KAGVTQTPRYLIKTRGQQVTLSCSPISGHRSVSWYQQTPGQGLQFLFEYFSETQRNKGNFPGRFSGRQFSNSRSEMNVSTLELGDSALYLCASSLQAAGTDTQYFGPGTRLTVL.

The chain combines TRBV27 with TRBJ2-1, with TRBD2 matching over 13 bases. V gave up 3 bases and J gave up 3 bases; unmatched junction bases: 8. Germline CDR1 and CDR2: MNHEY and SMNVEV (reference sequence). The CDR3 is 18 amino acids. In DNA form, the CDR3 reads TGTGCCAGCAGTTTCAGGACTAGCGGGAGAATAAACTACAATGAGCAGTTCTTC. Its protein is CASSFRTSGRINYNEQFF.